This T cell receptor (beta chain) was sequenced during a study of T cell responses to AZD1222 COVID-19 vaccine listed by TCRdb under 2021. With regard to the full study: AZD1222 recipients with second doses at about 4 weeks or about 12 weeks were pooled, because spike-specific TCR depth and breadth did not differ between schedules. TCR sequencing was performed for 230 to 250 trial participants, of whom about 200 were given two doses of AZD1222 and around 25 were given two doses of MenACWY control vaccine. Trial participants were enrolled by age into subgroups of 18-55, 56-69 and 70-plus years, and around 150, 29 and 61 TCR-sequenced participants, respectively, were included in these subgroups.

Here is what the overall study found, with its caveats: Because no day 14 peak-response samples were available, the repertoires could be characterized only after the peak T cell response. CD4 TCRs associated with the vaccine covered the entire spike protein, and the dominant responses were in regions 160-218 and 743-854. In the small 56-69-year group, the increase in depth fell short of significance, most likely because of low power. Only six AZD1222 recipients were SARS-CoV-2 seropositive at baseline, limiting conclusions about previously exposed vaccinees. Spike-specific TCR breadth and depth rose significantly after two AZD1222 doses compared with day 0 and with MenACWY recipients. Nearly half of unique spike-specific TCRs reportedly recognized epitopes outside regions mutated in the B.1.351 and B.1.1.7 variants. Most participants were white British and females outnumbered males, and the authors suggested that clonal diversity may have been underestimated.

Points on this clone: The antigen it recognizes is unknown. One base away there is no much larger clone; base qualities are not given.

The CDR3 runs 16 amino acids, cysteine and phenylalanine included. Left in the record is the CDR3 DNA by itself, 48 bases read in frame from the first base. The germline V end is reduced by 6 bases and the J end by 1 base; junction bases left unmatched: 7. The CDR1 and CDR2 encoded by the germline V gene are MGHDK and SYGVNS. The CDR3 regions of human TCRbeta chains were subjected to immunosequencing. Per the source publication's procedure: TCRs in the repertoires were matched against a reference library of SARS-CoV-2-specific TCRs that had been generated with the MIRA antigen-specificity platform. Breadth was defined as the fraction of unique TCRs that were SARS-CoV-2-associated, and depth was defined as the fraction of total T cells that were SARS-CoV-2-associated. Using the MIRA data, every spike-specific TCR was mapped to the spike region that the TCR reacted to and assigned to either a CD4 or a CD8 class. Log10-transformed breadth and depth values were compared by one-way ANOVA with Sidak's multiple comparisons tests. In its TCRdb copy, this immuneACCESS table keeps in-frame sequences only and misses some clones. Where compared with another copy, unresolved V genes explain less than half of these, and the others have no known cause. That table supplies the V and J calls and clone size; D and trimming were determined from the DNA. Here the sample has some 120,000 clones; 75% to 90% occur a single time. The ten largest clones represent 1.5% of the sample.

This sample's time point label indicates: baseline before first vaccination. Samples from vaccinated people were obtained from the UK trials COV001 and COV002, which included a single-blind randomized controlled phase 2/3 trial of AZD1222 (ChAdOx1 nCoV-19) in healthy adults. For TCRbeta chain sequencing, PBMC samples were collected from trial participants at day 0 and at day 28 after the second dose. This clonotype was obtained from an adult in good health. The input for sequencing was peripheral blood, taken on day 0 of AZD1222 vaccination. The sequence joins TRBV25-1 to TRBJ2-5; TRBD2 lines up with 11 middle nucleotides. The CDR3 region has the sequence CASRGGTSGIQETQYF. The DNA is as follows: TGTGCCAGCAGGGGGGGGACTAGCGGTATCCAAGAGACCCAGTACTTC.